This T cell receptor beta chain was obtained from a study of shared clonotypes between healthy human individuals. The germline V gene has CDR1 MNHNS and CDR2 SASEGT. This CDR3 is built from 13 residues. Produced via immunoSEQ multiplex PCR; TCRdb's table is partial and in-frame only. The top ten clones hold around 0.4% of a sample with 2 million to 2.5 million clones, around 93% of them seen once. This clonotype was sampled from a man younger than 35 in good health. Some clones in this sample may be carry-over from other donors' samples. The sample taken for sequencing was naive CD4+ T cells from PBMCs. As for subset: CD45RA+ positively selected. The chain links TRBV6-1 to TRBJ2-5, with D perhaps matching TRBD1 or TRBD2 (5 bases each). The tail of the sequence fits TRBJ2-7 better, so the J call may be wrong. The CDR3 DNA reads TGTGCCAGCAGTGGGGTGGGGGAATACGAGCAGTACTTC. As protein: CASSGVGEYEQYF.